The entry below describes one T cell receptor (beta chain). As yet, its antigen is unknown. Germline lookup yields CDR1 LNHNV and CDR2 YYDKDF (reference sequence). The J segment lost 3 bases and the V segment lost 0 bases, leaving 7 bases of the junction unmatched. The CDR3 contains 16 residues. This record belongs to a study of Ad26.COV2.S vaccination and SARS-CoV-2 variants. On the study more broadly: Enrollment placed the donor in the COV1001 Ad26.COV2.S trial arm. Study-wide points: Vaccinees and placebo recipients showed similar non-spike TCR breadth. Once vaccination had occurred, spike-specific CD8+ and CD4+ T cell responses reportedly showed substantial breadth.

Using immunoSEQ multiplex PCR, the repertoire was profiled, and TCRdb retains in-frame clones only, with some absent. Among about 680,000 clones listed, roughly nine tenths were seen once. Treatment noted: about 20 received Ad26.COV2.S at low or high dose, single or two shots; roughly five received placebo; per-sample allocation not given. It was on day 63 after the first vaccine or placebo injection that samples were taken. In Boston, the donor was an adult between 18-55 years of age. This chain links TRBV15 with TRBJ2-7, with 8 bases lining up with TRBD2. The sequencing here drew on peripheral blood, taken in a trial of Ad26.COV2.S vaccine versus placebo. This sequence was found in a person aged 18 to 65 who received the Ad26.COV2.S COVID-19 vaccine or a placebo. Here the CDR3 reads CATSRDLGTRGYEQYF. The CDR3 region has the DNA TGTGCCACCAGCAGAGATCTGGGGACTAGGGGCTACGAGCAGTACTTC.